Below are 17 T cell receptor beta chains sequenced from a single sample in a study of cytomegalovirus exposure and HLA in healthy donors. Use of 60 Vbeta and 13 Jbeta primers characterized the PCR. Assay: immunoSEQ multiplex PCR; the TCRdb copy retains only in-frame clones and omits some. The sample records fewer than 200,000 clones, approximately 80% being singletons. The source material was PBMCs. Every receptor here comes from a man in his forties in good health and CMV-seronegative.

In its sample, this clone was seen once. The J gene is TRBJ2-1, the V gene TRBV18, with 8 bases identical to TRBD2. The CDR3 is 16 residues long. Trimming removed 2 bases from V and 0 bases from J; junction bases left unmatched: 3. In germline, CDR1 is KGHSH, CDR2 LQKENI. Here the CDR3 DNA reads TGTGCCAGCTCACCAATAGCGGGGACCTCCTACAATGAGCAGTTCTTC. Its translation is CASSPIAGTSYNEQFF.

J is TRBJ2-3 and V is TRBV2; 12 nucleotides match TRBD1. Germline CDR1 SNHLY, CDR2 FYNNEI. Trimming took 6 bases from V and 4 from J; bases not matched to a gene: 5. The CDR3 extends over 15 amino acids. CDR3 nucleotide sequence: TGTGCCAGCAGGCCGGGACAGGGGGCTGCAGATACGCAGTATTTT. This codes for CASRPGQGAADTQYF.

The genes are TRBV6-5 and TRBJ1-5; D is undetermined. Trimming took off 5 bases at V and 5 bases at J, with 13 bases between the two ends. CDR3 length equals 14 residues. CDR1 and CDR2 from the germline V gene are MNHEY and SVGAGI. The CDR3: CASSESGYDQPQHF. In DNA form, the CDR3 reads TGTGCCAGCAGTGAATCGGGTTATGATCAGCCCCAGCATTTT.

This rearrangement joins TRBV11-2 to TRBJ1-1; 7 nucleotides align to TRBD1. Germline V lookup: CDR1 SGHAT, CDR2 FQNNGV. There are 14 residues in the CDR3. V lost 4 bases and J lost 7; bases outside the gene matches: 9. In DNA form, the CDR3 reads TGTGCCAGCAGCTCCTACCGGGACAGAAGTGAAGCTTTCTTT. Amino acid sequence: CASSSYRDRSEAFF.

This clone has only one observation. The chain recombines TRBV18 with TRBJ2-1; TRBD2 agrees at 7 bases. The CDR3 loop spans 15 amino acids. V was clipped by 4 bases and J by 4 bases; unmatched bases: 7. The germline V gene has CDR1 KGHSH and CDR2 LQKENI. The CDR3 reads CASSQSSGEYNEQFF. CDR3 bases: TGTGCCAGCTCACAGTCTAGCGGAGAATACAATGAGCAGTTCTTC.

The chain recombines TRBV4-1 with TRBJ2-2; D is possibly TRBD1 (6 bases). With 3 bases removed from V and 6 bases from J, the gap between germline ends came to 8 bases. From germline, CDR1 is MGHRA and CDR2 YSYEKL. The CDR3 extends over 13 amino acids. The chain's CDR3 is CASSHRGAGELFF. For the CDR3, the DNA is TGCGCCAGCAGCCACAGGGGAGCCGGGGAGCTGTTTTTT.

V gene TRBV6-4 combines with J gene TRBJ2-1; D perhaps matches TRBD2 (6 bases). The CDR3 consists of 14 residues. Per germline, CDR1 MRHNA and CDR2 SNTAGT. Trimming took 6 bases from V and 0 from J, leaving 9 bases between them. The chain's CDR3 is CASRVGGSYNEQFF. CDR3 nucleotides: TGTGCCAGCAGAGTGGGGGGCTCCTACAATGAGCAGTTCTTC.

V gene TRBV30 combines with J gene TRBJ2-1, with D perhaps matching TRBD2 (7 bases). The CDR3 contains 19 residues. The germline CDR1 and CDR2 sequences are GTSNPN and SVGIG (reference sequence). The germline V and J ends were trimmed by 1 base and 0 bases, with 22 bases remaining between them. This CDR3 is CAWSGVGRGEGLSYNEQFF. CDR3 DNA sequence: TGTGCCTGGAGTGGGGTAGGGAGGGGGGAGGGTCTCTCCTACAATGAGCAGTTCTTC.

The chain employs TRBV27 and TRBJ2-5; maybe TRBD2 (6 bases). The end of the DNA fits TRBJ2-7 better, so the J call may be wrong. The CDR3 has 12 amino acids. In germline, CDR1 is MNHEY, CDR2 SMNVEV (reference sequence). The CDR3 reads CASSYAGYEQYF. The CDR3 DNA reads TGTGCCAGCAGTTACGCGGGGTACGAGCAGTACTTC.

The chain carries TRBV7-9 and TRBJ1-2; 9 nucleotides align to TRBD1. V shed 5 bases, J shed 8 bases, and the junction held 15 bases outside the gene matches. Germline V gene lookup returns CDR1 SEHNR and CDR2 FQNEAQ (reference sequence). The CDR3 length is 16 residues. CDR3 bases: TGTGCCAGCAGCCTGGAGCGGGACAGGGCCCCTCGGGGCTACACCTTC. Its protein is CASSLERDRAPRGYTF.

V and J are TRBV6-6 and TRBJ1-6; the D gene is possibly TRBD1 (5 bases). The V end was cut by 2 bases, the J end by 9 bases, with 8 bases between. Germline CDR1 is MNHNY and CDR2 is SVGAGI (reference sequence). The CDR3 totals 13 residues. CDR3 loop: CASSYQGVSPLHF. The CDR3 DNA reads as TGTGCCAGCAGTTACCAAGGGGTTTCACCCCTCCACTTT.

The V gene is TRBV5-3, the J gene TRBJ1-2; TRBD1 aligns across 8 bases. TRBV5-3 is given ORF status, its function remaining uncertain. This CDR3 is 12 amino acids long. The trim removed 4 bases at V and 5 bases at J, leaving 1 base unmatched. The CDR3 coding sequence is TGTGCCAGAAGCACAGGGGGTTATGGCTACACCTTC. It encodes CARSTGGYGYTF.

V gene TRBV19 combines with J gene TRBJ2-6; 8 bases match TRBD1. V shed 3 bases, J shed 2 bases, and the junction held 3 bases outside the gene matches. Germline CDR1 and CDR2: LNHDA and SQIVND (reference sequence). The CDR3 has 16 residues. Written as DNA, the CDR3 is TGTGCCAGTAGTATTCGCAGGGGGCCTGGGGCCAACGTCCTGACTTTC. This encodes CASSIRRGPGANVLTF.

V is TRBV4-3 and J is TRBJ2-3; D possibly corresponds to TRBD2 (7 bases). V was shortened by 0 bases and J by 1 base, with 17 bases between the two germline ends. CDR3 length equals 18 residues. Germline values: CDR1 LGHNA, CDR2 YSLEER. The CDR3 sequence: CASSQDPWGGGGTDTQYF. CDR3 DNA sequence: TGCGCCAGCAGCCAAGATCCGTGGGGGGGCGGGGGCACAGATACGCAGTATTTT.

This chain uses TRBV7-7 with TRBJ2-2; D perhaps matches TRBD1 (5 bases). The CDR3 length is 13 residues. The germline gives CDR1 SSHAT, CDR2 FNYEAQ (reference sequence). CDR3 protein: CATHTRGTGELFF. The CDR3 DNA reads as TGTGCTACTCATACAAGGGGCACCGGGGAGCTGTTTTTT.

This clone was counted once. The chain is built from TRBV6-1 and TRBJ1-1; tentative D call: TRBD1 (5 bases). The germline gives CDR1 MNHNS, CDR2 SASEGT. This CDR3 spans 16 amino acids. The ends were cut back, 1 base at V and 1 base at J, with 13 bases in the middle. The CDR3 DNA is TGTGCCAGCAGTGAAGAAACGGGACTTCCGAACACTGAAGCTTTCTTT. Residues: CASSEETGLPNTEAFF.

This clone was seen more than once but under ten times. At one boundary the junction diverges from the germline segment, which might be a read error. The V gene is TRBV7-9, the J gene TRBJ1-2; D is unresolved. Germline V gene lookup returns CDR1 SEHNR and CDR2 FQNEAQ (reference sequence). This CDR3 is built from 11 residues. The CDR3 DNA follows: TGTTCCAGCAGCTTACAATATGGCTACACCTTC. It translates to CSSSLQYGYTF. The whole variable domain, remainder taken from reference TRBV7-9 and TRBJ1-2, is DTGVSQNPRHKITKRGQNVTFRCDPISEHNRLYWYRQTLGQGPEFLTYFQNEAQLEKSRLLSDRFSAERPKGSFSTLEIQRTEQGDSAMYLCSSSLQYGYTFGSGTRLTVV.